This TCR beta chain was obtained from a study of glioma-infiltrating T cells after dendritic cell vaccination. This clone was seen a single time. The germline V and J ends were trimmed by 5 bases and 2 bases, with 19 bases remaining between them. CDR1 SGHNT and CDR2 YENEEA come from the germline V gene. The CDR3 consists of 18 residues. The primer mix had 60 V beta and 13 J beta primers. Some clones are missing from TCRdb's copy, which holds only in-frame ones; the method was immunoSEQ multiplex PCR. The sample has roughly 100,000 clones, roughly 79% seen once; the top ten hold 9.5% to 15%. This rearrangement joins TRBV11-3 to TRBJ2-6; D perhaps matches TRBD2 (6 bases). The input for sequencing was blood, taken before dendritic cell vaccination. The source of this sequence is a human donor with glioblastoma. The CDR3 spells CASSPGLAFLAGANVLTF. CDR3 nucleotide sequence: TGTGCCAGCAGCCCGGGACTGGCGTTTTTAGCTGGGGCCAACGTCCTGACTTTC.